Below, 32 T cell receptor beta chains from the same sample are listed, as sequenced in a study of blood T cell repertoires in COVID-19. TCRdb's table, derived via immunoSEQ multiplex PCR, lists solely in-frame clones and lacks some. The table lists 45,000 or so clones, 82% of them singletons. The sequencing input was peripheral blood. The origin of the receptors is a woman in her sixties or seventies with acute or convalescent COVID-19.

The chain's CDR3 is CASSLSIGELFF. In nucleotides, the CDR3 is TGTGCCAGCAGTTTGAGTATCGGGGAGCTGTTTTTT. The J gene is TRBJ2-2, the V gene TRBV27; D gene uncertain. Germline CDR1 and CDR2: MNHEY and SMNVEV (reference sequence). The CDR3 extends over 12 amino acids. V lost 3 bases and J 7 bases, leaving 6 bases between the germline ends.

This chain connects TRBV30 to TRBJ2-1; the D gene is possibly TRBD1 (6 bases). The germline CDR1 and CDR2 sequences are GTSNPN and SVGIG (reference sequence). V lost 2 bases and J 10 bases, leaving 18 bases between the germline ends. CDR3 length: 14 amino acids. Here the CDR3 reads CAWSKGVASREQFF. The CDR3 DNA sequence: TGTGCCTGGAGTAAGGGGGTCGCTTCTAGAGAGCAGTTCTTC. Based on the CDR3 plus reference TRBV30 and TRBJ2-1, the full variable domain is SQTIHQWPATLVQPVGSPLSLECTVEGTSNPNLYWYRQAAGRGLQLLFYSVGIGQISSEVPQNLSASRPQDRQFILSSKKLLLSDSGFYLCAWSKGVASREQFFGPGTRLTVL.

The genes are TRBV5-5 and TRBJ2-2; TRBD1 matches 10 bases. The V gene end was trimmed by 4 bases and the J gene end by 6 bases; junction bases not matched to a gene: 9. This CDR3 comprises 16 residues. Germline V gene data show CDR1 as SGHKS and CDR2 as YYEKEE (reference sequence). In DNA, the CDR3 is TGTGCCAGCAGCACACGGGAGGGGACAGGGGCCGGGGAGCTGTTTTTT. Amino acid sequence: CASSTREGTGAGELFF.

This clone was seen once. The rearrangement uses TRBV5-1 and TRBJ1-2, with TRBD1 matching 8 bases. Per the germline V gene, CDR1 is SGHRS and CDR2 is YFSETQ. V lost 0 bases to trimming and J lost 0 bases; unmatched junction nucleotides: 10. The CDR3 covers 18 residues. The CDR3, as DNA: TGCGCCAGCAGCTTGGTTGGACAGGGAGGATTAGCTAACTATGGCTACACCTTC. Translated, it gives CASSLVGQGGLANYGYTF.

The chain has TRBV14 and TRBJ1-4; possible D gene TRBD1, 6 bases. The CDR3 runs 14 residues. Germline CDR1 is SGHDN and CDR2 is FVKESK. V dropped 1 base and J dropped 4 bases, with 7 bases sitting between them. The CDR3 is CASSQVQGNEKLFF. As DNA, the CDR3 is TGTGCCAGCAGCCAAGTACAGGGTAATGAAAAACTGTTTTTT. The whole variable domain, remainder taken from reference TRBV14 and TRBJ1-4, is EAGVTQFPSHSVIEKGQTVTLRCDPISGHDNLYWYRRVMGKEIKFLLHFVKESKQDESGMPNNRFLAERTGGTYSTLKVQPAELEDSGVYFCASSQVQGNEKLFFGSGTQLSVL.

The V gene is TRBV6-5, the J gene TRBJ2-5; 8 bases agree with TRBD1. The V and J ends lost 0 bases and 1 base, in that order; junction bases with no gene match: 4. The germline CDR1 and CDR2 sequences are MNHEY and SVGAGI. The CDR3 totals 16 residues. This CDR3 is CASSYSTGASQETQYF. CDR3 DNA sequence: TGTGCCAGCAGTTACTCGACAGGGGCTTCCCAAGAGACCCAGTACTTC.

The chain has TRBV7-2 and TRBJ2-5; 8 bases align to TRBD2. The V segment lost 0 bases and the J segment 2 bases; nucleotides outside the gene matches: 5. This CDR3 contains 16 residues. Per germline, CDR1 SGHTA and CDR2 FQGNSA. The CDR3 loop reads CASSLARGGSQETQYF. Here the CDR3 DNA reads TGTGCCAGCAGCTTAGCCCGGGGGGGGTCGCAAGAGACCCAGTACTTC. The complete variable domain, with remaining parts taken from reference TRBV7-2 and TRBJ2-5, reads GAGVSQSPSNKVTEKGKDVELRCDPISGHTALYWYRQSLGQGLEFLIYFQGNSAPDKSGLPSDRFSAERTGGSVSTLTIQRTQQEDSAVYLCASSLARGGSQETQYFGPGTRLLVL.

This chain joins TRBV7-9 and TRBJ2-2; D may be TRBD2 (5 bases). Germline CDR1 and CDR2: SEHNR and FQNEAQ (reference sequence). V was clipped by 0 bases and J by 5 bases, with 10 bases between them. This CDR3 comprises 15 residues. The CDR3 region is CASSLAGRDTGELFF. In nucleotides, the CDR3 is TGTGCCAGCAGCTTAGCAGGACGGGATACCGGGGAGCTGTTTTTT.

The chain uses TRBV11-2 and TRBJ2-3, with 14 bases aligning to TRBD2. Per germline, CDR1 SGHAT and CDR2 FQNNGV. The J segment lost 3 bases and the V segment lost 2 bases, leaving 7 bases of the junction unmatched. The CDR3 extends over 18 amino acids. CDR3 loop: CASSLIGTSGRETDTQYF. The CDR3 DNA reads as TGTGCCAGCAGCTTAATCGGGACTAGCGGGAGAGAGACAGATACGCAGTATTTT. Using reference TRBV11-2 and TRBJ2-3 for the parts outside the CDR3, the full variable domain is EAGVAQSPRYKIIEKRQSVAFWCNPISGHATLYWYQQILGQGPKLLIQFQNNGVVDDSQLPKDRFSAERLKGVDSTLKIQPAKLEDSAVYLCASSLIGTSGRETDTQYFGPGTRLTVL.

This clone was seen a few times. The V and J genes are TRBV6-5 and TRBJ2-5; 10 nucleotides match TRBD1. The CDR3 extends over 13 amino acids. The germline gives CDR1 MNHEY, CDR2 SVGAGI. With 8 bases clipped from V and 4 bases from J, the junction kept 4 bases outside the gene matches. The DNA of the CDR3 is TGTGCCAGCGGGGGACAGGGGTTAGAGACCCAGTACTTC. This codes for CASGGQGLETQYF.

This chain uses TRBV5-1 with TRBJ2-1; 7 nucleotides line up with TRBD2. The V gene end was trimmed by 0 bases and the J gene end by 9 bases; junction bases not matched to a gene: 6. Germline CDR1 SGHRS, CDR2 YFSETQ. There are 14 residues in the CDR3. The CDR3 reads CASSLGGGSSEQFF. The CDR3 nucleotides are TGCGCCAGCAGCTTGGGGGGCGGGAGTAGTGAGCAGTTCTTC.

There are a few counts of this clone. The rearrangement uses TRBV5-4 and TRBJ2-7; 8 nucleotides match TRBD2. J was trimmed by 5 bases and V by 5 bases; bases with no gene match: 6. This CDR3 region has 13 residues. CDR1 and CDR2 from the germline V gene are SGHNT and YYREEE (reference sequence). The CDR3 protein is CASSSGIFDEQYF. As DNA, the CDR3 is TGTGCCAGCAGTAGCGGGATCTTCGACGAGCAGTACTTC.

The chain's CDR3 is CASGTGQGQGTEAFF. As DNA, the CDR3 is TGTGCTAGTGGCACTGGACAGGGCCAGGGCACTGAAGCTTTCTTT. This chain connects TRBV12-5 to TRBJ1-1; 8 nucleotides agree with TRBD1. The V and J ends lost 6 bases and 4 bases, in that order; junction bases with no gene match: 10. This CDR3 comprises 15 residues. Germline lookup yields CDR1 LGHNT and CDR2 FRNRAP.

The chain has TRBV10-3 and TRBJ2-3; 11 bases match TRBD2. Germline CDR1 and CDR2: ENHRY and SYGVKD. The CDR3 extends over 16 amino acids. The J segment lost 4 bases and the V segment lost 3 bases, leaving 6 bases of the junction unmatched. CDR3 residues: CAISETSGRISDTQYF. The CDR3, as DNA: TGTGCCATCAGTGAAACTAGCGGGAGAATTTCAGATACGCAGTATTTT.

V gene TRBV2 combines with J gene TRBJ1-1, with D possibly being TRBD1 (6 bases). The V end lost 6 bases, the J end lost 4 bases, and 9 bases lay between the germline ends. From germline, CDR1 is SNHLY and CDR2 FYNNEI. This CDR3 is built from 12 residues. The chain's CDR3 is CASRGGGTEAFF. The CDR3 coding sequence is TGTGCCAGCAGGGGAGGGGGCACTGAAGCTTTCTTT.

As DNA, the CDR3 is TGTGCCAGCAGCCAGGACAGAAATAATTCACCCCTCCACTTT. Translating it yields CASSQDRNNSPLHF. The rearrangement uses TRBV5-4 and TRBJ1-6; tentatively, D is TRBD1 (6 bases). CDR3 length: 14 amino acids. CDR1 and CDR2 (germline): SGHNT, YYREEE (reference sequence). V was pared by 4 bases and J by 5 bases, with 10 bases between.

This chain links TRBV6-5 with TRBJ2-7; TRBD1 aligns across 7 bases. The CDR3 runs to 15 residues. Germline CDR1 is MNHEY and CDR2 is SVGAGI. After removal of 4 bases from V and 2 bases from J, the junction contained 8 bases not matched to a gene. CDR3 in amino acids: CASSSPPTGTYEQYF. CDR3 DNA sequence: TGTGCCAGCAGTTCACCACCGACAGGGACCTACGAGCAGTACTTC.

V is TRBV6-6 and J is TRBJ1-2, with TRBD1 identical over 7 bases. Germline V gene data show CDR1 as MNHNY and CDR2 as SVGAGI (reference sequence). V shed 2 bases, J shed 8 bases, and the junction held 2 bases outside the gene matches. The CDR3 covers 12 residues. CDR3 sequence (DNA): TGTGCCAGCAGTTACGCAGGGGGAGGCTACACCTTC. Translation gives CASSYAGGGYTF.

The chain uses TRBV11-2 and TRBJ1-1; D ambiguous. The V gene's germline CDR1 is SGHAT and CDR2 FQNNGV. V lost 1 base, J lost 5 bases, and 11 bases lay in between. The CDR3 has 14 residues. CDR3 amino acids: CASSLVVTGTEAFF. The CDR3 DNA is TGTGCCAGCAGCTTAGTGGTAACCGGGACTGAAGCTTTCTTT. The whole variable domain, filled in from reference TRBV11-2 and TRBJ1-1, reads EAGVAQSPRYKIIEKRQSVAFWCNPISGHATLYWYQQILGQGPKLLIQFQNNGVVDDSQLPKDRFSAERLKGVDSTLKIQPAKLEDSAVYLCASSLVVTGTEAFFGQGTRLTVV.

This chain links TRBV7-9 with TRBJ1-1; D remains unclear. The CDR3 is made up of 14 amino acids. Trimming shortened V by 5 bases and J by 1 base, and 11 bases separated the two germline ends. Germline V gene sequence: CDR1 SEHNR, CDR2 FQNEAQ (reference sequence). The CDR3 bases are TGTGCCAGCAGCACCCCGACATCGAACACTGAAGCTTTCTTT. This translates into CASSTPTSNTEAFF.

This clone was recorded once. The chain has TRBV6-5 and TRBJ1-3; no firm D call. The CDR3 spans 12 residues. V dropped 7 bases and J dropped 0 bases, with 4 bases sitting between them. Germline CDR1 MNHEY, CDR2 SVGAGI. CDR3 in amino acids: CASIHSGNTIYF. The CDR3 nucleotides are TGTGCCAGCATTCACTCTGGAAACACCATATATTTT.

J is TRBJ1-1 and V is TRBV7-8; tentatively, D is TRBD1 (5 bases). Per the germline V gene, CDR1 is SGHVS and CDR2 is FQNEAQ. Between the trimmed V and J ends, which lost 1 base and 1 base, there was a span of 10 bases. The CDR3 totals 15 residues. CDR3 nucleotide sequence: TGTGCCAGCAGCTTAGGGGCAAGGGGGAACACTGAAGCTTTCTTT. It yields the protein CASSLGARGNTEAFF.

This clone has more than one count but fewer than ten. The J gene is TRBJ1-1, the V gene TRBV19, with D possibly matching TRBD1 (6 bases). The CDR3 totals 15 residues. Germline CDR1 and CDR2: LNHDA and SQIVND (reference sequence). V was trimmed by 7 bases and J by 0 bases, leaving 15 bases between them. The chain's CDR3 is CASTVWTDMNTEAFF. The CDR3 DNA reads TGTGCCAGTACGGTATGGACAGACATGAACACTGAAGCTTTCTTT.

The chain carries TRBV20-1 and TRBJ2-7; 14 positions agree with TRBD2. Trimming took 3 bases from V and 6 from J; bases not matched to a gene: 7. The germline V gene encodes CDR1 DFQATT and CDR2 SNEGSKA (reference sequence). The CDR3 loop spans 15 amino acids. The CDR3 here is CSASSGTSGSSEQYF. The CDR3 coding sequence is TGCAGTGCTAGTTCCGGGACTAGCGGGAGTTCCGAGCAGTACTTC.

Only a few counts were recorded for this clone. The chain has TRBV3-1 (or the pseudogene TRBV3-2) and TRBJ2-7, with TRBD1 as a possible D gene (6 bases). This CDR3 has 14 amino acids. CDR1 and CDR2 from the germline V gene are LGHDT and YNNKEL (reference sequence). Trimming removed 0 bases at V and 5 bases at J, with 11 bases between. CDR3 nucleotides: TGTGCCAGCAGCCAAGAACGGCCAGGGGACGAGCAGTACTTC. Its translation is CASSQERPGDEQYF.

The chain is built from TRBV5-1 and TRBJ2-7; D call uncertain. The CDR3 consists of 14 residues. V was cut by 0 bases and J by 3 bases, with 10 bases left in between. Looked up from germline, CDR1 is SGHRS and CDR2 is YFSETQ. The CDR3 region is CASSLATNIYEQYF. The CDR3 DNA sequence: TGCGCCAGCAGCTTGGCGACAAATATCTACGAGCAGTACTTC.

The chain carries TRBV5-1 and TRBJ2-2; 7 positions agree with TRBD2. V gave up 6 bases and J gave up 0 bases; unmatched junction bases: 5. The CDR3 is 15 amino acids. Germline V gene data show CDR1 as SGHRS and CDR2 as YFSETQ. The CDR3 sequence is CASTGLTTNTGELFF. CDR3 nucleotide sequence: TGCGCCAGCACGGGACTAACCACGAACACCGGGGAGCTGTTTTTT.

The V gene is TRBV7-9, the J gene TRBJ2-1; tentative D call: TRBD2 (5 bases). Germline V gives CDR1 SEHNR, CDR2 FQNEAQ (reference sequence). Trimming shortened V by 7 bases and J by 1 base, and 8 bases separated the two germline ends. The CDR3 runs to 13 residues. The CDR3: CASTEGSYNEQFF. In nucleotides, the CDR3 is TGTGCCAGCACCGAGGGATCCTACAATGAGCAGTTCTTC.

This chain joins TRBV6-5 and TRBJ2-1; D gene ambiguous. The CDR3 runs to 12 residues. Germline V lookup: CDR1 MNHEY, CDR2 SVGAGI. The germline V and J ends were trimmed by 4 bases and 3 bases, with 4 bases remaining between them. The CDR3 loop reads CASSSFYNEQFF. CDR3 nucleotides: TGTGCCAGCAGTTCTTTCTACAATGAGCAGTTCTTC.

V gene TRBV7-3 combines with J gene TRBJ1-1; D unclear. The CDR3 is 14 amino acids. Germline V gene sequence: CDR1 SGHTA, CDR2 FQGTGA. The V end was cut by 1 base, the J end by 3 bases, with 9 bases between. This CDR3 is CASSLNPTDTEAFF. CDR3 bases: TGTGCCAGCAGCTTAAACCCTACCGACACTGAAGCTTTCTTT.

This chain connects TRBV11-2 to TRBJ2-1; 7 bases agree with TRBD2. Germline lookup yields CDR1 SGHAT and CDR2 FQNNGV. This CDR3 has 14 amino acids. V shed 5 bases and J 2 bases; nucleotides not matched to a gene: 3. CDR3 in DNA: TGTGCCAGCAGCGCGGGGACTACCTACAATGAGCAGTTCTTC. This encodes CASSAGTTYNEQFF.

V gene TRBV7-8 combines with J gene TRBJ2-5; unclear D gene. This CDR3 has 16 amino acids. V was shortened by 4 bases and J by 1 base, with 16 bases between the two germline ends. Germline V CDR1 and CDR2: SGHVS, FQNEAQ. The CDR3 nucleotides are TGTGCCAGCAGCTCCCTCCAATCTAACAGCCAAGAGACCCAGTACTTC. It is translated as CASSSLQSNSQETQYF.